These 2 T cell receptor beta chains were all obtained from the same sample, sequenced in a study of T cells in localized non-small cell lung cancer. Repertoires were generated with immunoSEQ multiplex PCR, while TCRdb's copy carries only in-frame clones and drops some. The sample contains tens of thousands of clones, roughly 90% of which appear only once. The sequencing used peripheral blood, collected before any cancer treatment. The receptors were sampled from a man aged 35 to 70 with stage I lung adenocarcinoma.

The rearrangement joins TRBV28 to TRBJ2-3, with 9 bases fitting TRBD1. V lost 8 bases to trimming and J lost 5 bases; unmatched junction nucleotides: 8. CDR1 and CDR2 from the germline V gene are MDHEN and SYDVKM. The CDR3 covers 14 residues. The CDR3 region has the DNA TGTGCCAGCGGGGAGACAGGGGGTAAAGATACGCAGTATTTT. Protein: CASGETGGKDTQYF.

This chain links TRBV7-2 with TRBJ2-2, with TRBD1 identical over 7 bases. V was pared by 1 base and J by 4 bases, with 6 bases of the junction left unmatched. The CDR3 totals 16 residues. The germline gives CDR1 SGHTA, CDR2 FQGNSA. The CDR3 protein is CASSLGAAGGTGELFF. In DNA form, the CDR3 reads TGTGCCAGCAGCTTAGGGGCGGCAGGGGGCACCGGGGAGCTGTTTTTT.